Detailed here is one T cell receptor beta chain. These data are taken from a study of blood T cell repertoires in COVID-19. Germline V gene data show CDR1 as SNHLY and CDR2 as FYNNEI. Trimming pared 3 bases from V and 2 bases from J, leaving 4 bases between. This CDR3 is 12 amino acids long. Study processing details: Amplification with reference gene primers provided the estimates of nucleated cell counts. TCRdb keeps only in-frame clones here, not all; method: immunoSEQ multiplex PCR. The DNA was the basis for D and trimming; V, J and clone size are from that table. The sample has roughly 91,000 clones, about 83% seen once.

The chain carries TRBV2 and TRBJ2-5, with no clear D. This sequence originates from a man in his 70s with active or convalescent COVID-19. Sequenced material: peripheral blood. CDR3 in DNA: TGTGCCAGCAGTGAGGAGCAAGAGACCCAGTACTTC. As protein: CASSEEQETQYF.